This T cell receptor beta chain was found in a study of response to subunit inactivated influenza vaccine. MiXCR, run by TCRdb on the RT-PCR reads, gives a single entry per CDR3 protein. The data hold 750,000 to 850,000 distinct CDR3 sequences, with under 20% observed a single time. This clonotype appeared a few times. The CDR3 totals 16 residues. The germline V gene encodes CDR1 SEHNR and CDR2 FQNEAQ (reference sequence). V lost 5 bases to trimming and J lost 5 bases, with 22 bases between them. The chain is built from TRBV7-9 and TRBJ2-7; TRBD2 might be the D (7 bases). The input for sequencing was PBMCs from blood, taken 5 days after vaccination. The origin of this receptor is a man aged 50 or older who received an inactivated influenza vaccine. The CDR3 nucleotides are TGTGCCAGCAGCCCGCCCGGGGGGCGATTCCTCCACGAGCAGTACTTC. Protein product: CASSPPGGRFLHEQYF.